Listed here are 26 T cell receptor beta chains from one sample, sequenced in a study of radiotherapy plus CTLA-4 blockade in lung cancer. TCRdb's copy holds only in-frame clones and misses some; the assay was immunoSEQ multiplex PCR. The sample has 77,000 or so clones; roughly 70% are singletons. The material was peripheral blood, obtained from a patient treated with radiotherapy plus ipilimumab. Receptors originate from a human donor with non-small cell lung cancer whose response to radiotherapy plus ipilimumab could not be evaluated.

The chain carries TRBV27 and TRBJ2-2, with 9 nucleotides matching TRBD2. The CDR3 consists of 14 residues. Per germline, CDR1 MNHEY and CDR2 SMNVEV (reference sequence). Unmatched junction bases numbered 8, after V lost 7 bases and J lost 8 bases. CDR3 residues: CASKAGGPSGELFF. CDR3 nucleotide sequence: TGTGCCAGCAAGGCGGGAGGGCCTTCGGGGGAGCTGTTTTTT.

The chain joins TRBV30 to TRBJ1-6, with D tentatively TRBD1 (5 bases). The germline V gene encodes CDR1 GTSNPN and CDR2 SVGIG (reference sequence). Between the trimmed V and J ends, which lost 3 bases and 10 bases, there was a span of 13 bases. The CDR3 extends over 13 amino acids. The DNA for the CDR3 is TGTGCCTGGAGAGTGGCAGGGCCATCACCCCTCCACTTT. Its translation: CAWRVAGPSPLHF.

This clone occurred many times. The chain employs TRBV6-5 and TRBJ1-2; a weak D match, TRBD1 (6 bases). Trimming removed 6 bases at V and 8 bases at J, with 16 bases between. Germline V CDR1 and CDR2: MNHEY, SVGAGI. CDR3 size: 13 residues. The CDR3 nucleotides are TGTGCCAGCAGCCGCGCACAGGGTCGAGGCTACACCTTC. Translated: CASSRAQGRGYTF.

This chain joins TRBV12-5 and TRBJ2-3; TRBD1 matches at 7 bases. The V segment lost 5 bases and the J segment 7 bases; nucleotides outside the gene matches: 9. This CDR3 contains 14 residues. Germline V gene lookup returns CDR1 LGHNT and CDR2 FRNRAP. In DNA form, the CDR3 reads TGTGCTAGTGGTGGGGGACAGTTTACCCATACGCAGTATTTT. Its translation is CASGGGQFTHTQYF.

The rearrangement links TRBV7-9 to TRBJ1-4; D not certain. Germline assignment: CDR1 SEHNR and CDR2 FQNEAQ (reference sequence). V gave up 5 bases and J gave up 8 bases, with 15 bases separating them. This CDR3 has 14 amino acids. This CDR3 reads CASSALRDSEKLFF. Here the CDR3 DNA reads TGTGCCAGCAGCGCTCTCCGAGACTCAGAAAAACTGTTTTTT. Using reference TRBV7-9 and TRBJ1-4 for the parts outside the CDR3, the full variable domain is DTGVSQNPRHKITKRGQNVTFRCDPISEHNRLYWYRQTLGQGPEFLTYFQNEAQLEKSRLLSDRFSAERPKGSFSTLEIQRTEQGDSAMYLCASSALRDSEKLFFGSGTQLSVL.

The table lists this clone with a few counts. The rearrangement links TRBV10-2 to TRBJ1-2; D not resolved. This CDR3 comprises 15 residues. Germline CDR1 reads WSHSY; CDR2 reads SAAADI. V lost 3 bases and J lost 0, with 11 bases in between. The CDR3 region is CASSDPRLTNYGYTF. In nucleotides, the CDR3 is TGCGCCAGCAGTGACCCCAGGCTGACTAACTATGGCTACACCTTC.

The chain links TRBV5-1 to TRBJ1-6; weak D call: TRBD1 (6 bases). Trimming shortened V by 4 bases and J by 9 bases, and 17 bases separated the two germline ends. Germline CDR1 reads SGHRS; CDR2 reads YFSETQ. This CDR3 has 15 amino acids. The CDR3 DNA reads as TGCGCCAGCAGCCACGACAGGAAGGGAACTTCACCCCTCCACTTT. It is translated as CASSHDRKGTSPLHF.

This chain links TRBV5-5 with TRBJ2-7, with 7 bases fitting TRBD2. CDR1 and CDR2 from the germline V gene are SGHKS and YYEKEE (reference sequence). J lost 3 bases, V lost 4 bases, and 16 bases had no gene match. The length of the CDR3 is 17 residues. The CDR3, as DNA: TGTGCCAGCAGCCCGGTGGGGCTAGCGGCGATAAACTACGAGCAGTACTTC. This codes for CASSPVGLAAINYEQYF. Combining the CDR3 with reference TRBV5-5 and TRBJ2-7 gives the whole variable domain DAGVTQSPTHLIKTRGQQVTLRCSPISGHKSVSWYQQVLGQGPQFIFQYYEKEERGRGNFPDRFSARQFPNYSSELNVNALLLGDSALYLCASSPVGLAAINYEQYFGPGTRLTVT.

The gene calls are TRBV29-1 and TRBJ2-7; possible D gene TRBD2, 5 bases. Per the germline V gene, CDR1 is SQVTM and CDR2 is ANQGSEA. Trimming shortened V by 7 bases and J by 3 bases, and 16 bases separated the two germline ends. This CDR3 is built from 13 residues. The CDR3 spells CSARGTDHYEQYF. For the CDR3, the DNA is TGCAGCGCCCGGGGAACAGACCACTACGAGCAGTACTTC.

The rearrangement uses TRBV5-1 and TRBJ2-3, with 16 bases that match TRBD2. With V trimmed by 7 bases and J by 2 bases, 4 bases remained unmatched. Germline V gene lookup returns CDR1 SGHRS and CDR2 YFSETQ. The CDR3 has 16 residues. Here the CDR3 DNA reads TGCGCCAGCTCCGGGACTAGCGGGGGGGCCACAGATACGCAGTATTTT. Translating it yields CASSGTSGGATDTQYF.

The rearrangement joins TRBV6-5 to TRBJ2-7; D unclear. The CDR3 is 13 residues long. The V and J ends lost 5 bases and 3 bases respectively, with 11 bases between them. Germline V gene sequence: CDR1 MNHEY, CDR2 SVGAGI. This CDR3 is CASSIGRGYEQYF. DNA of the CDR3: TGTGCCAGCAGTATCGGTAGAGGCTACGAGCAGTACTTC.

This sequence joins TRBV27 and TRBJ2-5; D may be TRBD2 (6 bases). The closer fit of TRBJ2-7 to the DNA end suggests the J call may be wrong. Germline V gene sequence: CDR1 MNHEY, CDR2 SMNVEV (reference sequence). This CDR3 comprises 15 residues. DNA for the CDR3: TGTGCCAGCAGTTTATTGCGGGACCAGCTCTACGAGCAGTACTTC. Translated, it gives CASSLLRDQLYEQYF.

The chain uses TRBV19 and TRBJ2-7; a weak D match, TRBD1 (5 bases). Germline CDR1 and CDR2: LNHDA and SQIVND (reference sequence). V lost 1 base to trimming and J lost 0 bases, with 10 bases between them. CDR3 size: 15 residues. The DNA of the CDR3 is TGTGCCAGTAGTATAGGCCCAGGGTCCTCCTACGAGCAGTACTTC. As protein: CASSIGPGSSYEQYF.

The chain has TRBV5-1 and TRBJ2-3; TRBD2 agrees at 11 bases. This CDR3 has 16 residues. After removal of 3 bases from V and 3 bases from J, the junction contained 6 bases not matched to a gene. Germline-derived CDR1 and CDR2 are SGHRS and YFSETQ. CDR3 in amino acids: CASSSFSGGATDTQYF. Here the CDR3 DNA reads TGCGCCAGCAGCTCCTTTAGCGGGGGGGCGACAGATACGCAGTATTTT.

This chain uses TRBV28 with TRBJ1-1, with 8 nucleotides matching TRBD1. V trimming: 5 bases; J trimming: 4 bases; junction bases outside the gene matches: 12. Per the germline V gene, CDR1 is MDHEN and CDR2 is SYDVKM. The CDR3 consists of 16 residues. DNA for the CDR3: TGTGCCAGCAGTCCGGACAGGGCGCAATCGCCCACTGAAGCTTTCTTT. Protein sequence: CASSPDRAQSPTEAFF.

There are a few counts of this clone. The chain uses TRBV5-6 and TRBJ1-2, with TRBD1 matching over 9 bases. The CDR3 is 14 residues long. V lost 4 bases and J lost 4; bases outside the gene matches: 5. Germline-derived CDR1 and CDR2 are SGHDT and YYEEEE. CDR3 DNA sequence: TGTGCCAGCAGCGTCGGACAGGGGAGCTATGGCTACACCTTC. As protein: CASSVGQGSYGYTF.

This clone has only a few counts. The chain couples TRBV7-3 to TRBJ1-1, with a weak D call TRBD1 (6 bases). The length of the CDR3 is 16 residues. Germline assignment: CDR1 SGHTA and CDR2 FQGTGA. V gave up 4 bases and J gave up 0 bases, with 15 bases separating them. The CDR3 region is CASSYITGLMNTEAFF. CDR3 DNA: TGTGCCAGCAGCTACATTACAGGGTTGATGAACACTGAAGCTTTCTTT.

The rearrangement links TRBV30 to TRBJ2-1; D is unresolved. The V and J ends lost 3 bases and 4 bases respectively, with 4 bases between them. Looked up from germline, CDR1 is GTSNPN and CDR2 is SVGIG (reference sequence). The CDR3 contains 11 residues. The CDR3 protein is CAWRSYNEQFF. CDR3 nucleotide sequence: TGTGCCTGGAGGTCATACAATGAGCAGTTCTTC.

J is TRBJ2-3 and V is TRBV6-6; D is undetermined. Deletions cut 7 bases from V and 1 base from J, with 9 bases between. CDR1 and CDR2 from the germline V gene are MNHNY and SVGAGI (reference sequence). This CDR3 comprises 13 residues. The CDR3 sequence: CASTPPGTDTQYF. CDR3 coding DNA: TGTGCCAGCACCCCTCCCGGCACAGATACGCAGTATTTT.

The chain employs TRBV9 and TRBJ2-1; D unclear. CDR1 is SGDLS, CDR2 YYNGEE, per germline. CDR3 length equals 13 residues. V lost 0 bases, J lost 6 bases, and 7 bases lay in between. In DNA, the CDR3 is TGTGCCAGCAGCGTAGGATCAGGCAATGAGCAGTTCTTC. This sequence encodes CASSVGSGNEQFF.

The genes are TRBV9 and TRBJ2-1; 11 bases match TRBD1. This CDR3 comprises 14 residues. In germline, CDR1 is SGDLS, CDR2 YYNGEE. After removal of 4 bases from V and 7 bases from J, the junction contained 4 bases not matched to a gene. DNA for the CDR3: TGTGCCAGCAGCCAGGACAGGGGGCGAAATGAGCAGTTCTTC. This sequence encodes CASSQDRGRNEQFF.

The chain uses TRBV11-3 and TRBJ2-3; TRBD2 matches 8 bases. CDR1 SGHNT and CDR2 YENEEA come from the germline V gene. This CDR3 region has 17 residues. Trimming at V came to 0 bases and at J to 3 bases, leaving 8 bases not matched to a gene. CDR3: CASSLDRGGAPTDTQYF. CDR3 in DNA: TGTGCCAGCAGCTTAGATCGGGGGGGGGCGCCGACAGATACGCAGTATTTT.

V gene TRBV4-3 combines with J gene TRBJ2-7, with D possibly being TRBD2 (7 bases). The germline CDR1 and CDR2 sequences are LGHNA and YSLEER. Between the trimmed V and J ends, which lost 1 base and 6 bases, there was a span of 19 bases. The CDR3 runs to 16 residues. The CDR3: CASSQVRGANEGEQYF. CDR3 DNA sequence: TGCGCCAGCAGCCAAGTCCGGGGGGCCAACGAAGGCGAGCAGTACTTC.

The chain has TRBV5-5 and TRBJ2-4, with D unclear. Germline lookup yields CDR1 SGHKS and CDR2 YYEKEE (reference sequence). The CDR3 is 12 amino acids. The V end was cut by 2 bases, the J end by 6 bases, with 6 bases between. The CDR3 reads CASSFTANIQYF. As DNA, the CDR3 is TGTGCCAGCAGCTTCACAGCAAACATTCAGTACTTC.

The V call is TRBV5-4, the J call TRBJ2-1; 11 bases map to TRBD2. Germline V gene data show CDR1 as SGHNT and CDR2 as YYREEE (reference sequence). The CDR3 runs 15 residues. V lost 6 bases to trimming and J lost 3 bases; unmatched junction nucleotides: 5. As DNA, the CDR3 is TGTGCCAGCAACCCGACTAGCGGGAACTACAATGAGCAGTTCTTC. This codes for CASNPTSGNYNEQFF.

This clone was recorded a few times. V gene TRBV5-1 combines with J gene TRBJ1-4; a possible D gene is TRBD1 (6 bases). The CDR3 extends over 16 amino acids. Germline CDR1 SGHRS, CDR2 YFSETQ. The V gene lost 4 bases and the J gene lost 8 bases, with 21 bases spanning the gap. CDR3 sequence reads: CASSRQGHVLREKLFF. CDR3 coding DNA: TGCGCCAGCAGCCGGCAGGGACACGTCCTCAGGGAAAAACTGTTTTTT.